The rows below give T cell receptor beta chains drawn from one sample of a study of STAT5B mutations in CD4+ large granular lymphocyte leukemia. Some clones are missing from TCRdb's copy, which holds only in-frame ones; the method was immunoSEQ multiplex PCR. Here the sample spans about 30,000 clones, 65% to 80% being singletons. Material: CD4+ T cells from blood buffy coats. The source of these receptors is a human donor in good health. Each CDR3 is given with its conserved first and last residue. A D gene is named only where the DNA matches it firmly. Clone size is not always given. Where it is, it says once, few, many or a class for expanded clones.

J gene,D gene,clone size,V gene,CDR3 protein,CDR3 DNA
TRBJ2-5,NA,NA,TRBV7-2,CASSLPRDRAAQYF,TGTGCCAGCAGCTTACCGCGAGACAGAGCGGCCCAGTACTTC
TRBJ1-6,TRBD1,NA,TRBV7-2,CASSPGGERSPLHF,TGTGCCAGCAGCCCAGGGGGGGAACGCTCACCCCTCCACTTT
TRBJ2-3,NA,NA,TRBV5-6,CASSFESTDTQYF,TGTGCCAGCAGCTTCGAGAGCACAGATACGCAGTATTTT
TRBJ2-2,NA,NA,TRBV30,CAWSVLLPGELFF,TGTGCCTGGAGTGTACTCTTACCCGGGGAGCTGTTTTTT
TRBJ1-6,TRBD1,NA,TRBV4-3,CASSQAPRITGGNSPLHF,TGCGCCAGCAGCCAAGCCCCCCGAATTACAGGGGGAAATTCACCCCTCCACTTT
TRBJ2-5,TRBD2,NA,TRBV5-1,CASRASGKSGETQYF,TGCGCCAGCAGGGCTAGCGGGAAGTCGGGCGAGACCCAGTACTTC
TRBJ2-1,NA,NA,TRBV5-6,CASTRPGEFRNEQFF,TGTGCCAGCACCCGCCCTGGGGAGTTTAGGAATGAGCAGTTCTTC
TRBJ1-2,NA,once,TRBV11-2,CASSPSGGDYGYTF,TGTGCCAGCAGCCCCTCGGGGGGCGACTATGGCTACACCTTC
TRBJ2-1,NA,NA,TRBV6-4,CATQTRIYNEQFF,TGTGCCACCCAGACACGAATCTACAATGAGCAGTTCTTC
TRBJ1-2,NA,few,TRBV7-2,CASSPKTGKGGYTF,TGTGCCAGCAGCCCTAAAACAGGGAAGGGTGGCTACACCTTC
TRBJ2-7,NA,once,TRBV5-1,CASSLDRAFDEQYF,TGCGCCAGCAGCTTGGACAGGGCCTTTGACGAGCAGTACTTC
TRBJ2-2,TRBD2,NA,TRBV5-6,CASGRREWNTGELFF,TGTGCCAGCGGGCGGCGGGAGTGGAACACCGGGGAGCTGTTTTTT
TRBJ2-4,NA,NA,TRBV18,CASSPPSGIQYF,TGTGCCAGCTCACCACCTAGTGGCATTCAGTACTTC
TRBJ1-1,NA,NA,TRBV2,CASSSEEFSEAFF,TGTGCCAGCAGTTCCGAAGAGTTTTCTGAAGCTTTCTTT